These 17 T cell receptor beta chains were all obtained from the same sample, sequenced in a study of blood T cell repertoires in COVID-19 (dated by TCRdb to the early 2020s). The method was the immunoSEQ multiplex PCR assay. TCRdb's version of the immuneACCESS table is confined to in-frame rearrangements and falls short of the full clone set. An unresolved V gene accounts for under half of the shortfall where checked; the remainder is of unknown origin. This sample is represented by about 220,000 clones; approximately 92% of them were singletons. The top ten constitute approximately 3.4% of the sample. The sequenced sample was PBMCs or T cells enriched from blood (not recorded which). Source of these receptors: a woman aged 18-35 years in a cohort exposed to, infected with or recovered from COVID-19 (not recorded which).

V gene TRBV2 combines with J gene TRBJ1-2, with a possible D match to TRBD1 (5 bases). The CDR3 runs 14 residues. V was shortened by 3 bases and J by 2 bases, with 10 bases between the two germline ends. Germline CDR1 is SNHLY and CDR2 is FYNNEI. The CDR3 DNA reads TGTGCCAGCAGTGAGGGGCGGGAAAACTATGGCTACACCTTC. This encodes CASSEGRENYGYTF.

CDR3 protein: CASRDGTPAYNEQFF. Written as DNA, the CDR3 is TGTGCCAGCAGGGACGGGACACCAGCTTACAATGAGCAGTTCTTC. The genes are TRBV11-1 and TRBJ2-1, with D possibly TRBD1 on 6 matching bases. Trimming took off 6 bases at V and 4 bases at J, with 16 bases between the two ends. The CDR3 runs 15 residues. CDR1 is SGHAT and CDR2 is FQDESV in the germline V gene (reference sequence).

This chain connects TRBV18 to TRBJ1-5; the D gene is possibly TRBD1 (5 bases). V was cut by 3 bases and J by 0 bases, with 18 bases left in between. This CDR3 is 18 amino acids long. Germline assignment: CDR1 KGHSH and CDR2 LQKENI. In DNA form, the CDR3 reads TGTGCCAGCTCACCGGGTACAGGCGCCCAACATAGCAATCAGCCCCAGCATTTT. Its translation: CASSPGTGAQHSNQPQHF. Using reference TRBV18 and TRBJ1-5 for the parts outside the CDR3, the full variable domain is NAGVMQNPRHLVRRRGQEARLRCSPMKGHSHVYWYRQLPEEGLKFMVYLQKENIIDESGMPKERFSAEFPKEGPSILRIQQVVRGDSAAYFCASSPGTGAQHSNQPQHFGDGTRLSIL.

The chain carries TRBV29-1 and TRBJ2-4; TRBD1 matches 7 bases. The CDR3 has 14 residues. V dropped 4 bases and J dropped 2; count of bases not matched to a gene: 5. From germline, CDR1 is SQVTM and CDR2 ANQGSEA. CDR3 loop: CSVVGGLTKNIQYF. CDR3 nucleotide sequence: TGCAGCGTTGTAGGGGGCTTGACCAAAAACATTCAGTACTTC.

The rearrangement uses TRBV11-3 and TRBJ2-1; 7 positions agree with TRBD2. The CDR3 extends over 16 amino acids. The germline V gene has CDR1 SGHNT and CDR2 YENEEA. With V trimmed by 4 bases and J by 3 bases, 9 bases remained unmatched. CDR3 bases: TGTGCCAGCAGCTCCCCGTTTAGCGGGCGCTACAATGAGCAGTTCTTC. Translation gives CASSSPFSGRYNEQFF.

The CDR3: CASSQDPGTEAFF. In DNA, the CDR3 is TGCGCCAGCAGCCAAGATCCAGGGACTGAAGCTTTCTTT. The chain combines TRBV4-1 with TRBJ1-1; maybe TRBD1 (5 bases). Germline CDR1 reads MGHRA; CDR2 reads YSYEKL. The V gene lost 0 bases and the J gene lost 5 bases, with 7 bases spanning the gap. The CDR3 consists of 13 residues.

The chain uses TRBV11-3 and TRBJ1-2, with 11 bases identical to TRBD1. With 0 bases clipped from V and 2 bases from J, the junction kept 5 bases outside the gene matches. This CDR3 has 17 residues. The germline CDR1 and CDR2 sequences are SGHNT and YENEEA. This chain's CDR3 is CASSLEYRDRGNYGYTF. CDR3 coding DNA: TGTGCCAGCAGCTTAGAGTACCGGGACAGGGGGAACTATGGCTACACCTTC.

The chain links TRBV15 to TRBJ2-3; unclear D gene. The germline V gene has CDR1 LNHNV and CDR2 YYDKDF (reference sequence). The CDR3 is made up of 14 amino acids. Trimming took off 0 bases at V and 2 bases at J, with 6 bases between the two ends. This chain's CDR3 is CATSRDPNTDTQYF. CDR3 bases: TGTGCCACCAGCAGAGATCCCAACACAGATACGCAGTATTTT.

The sample holds a few counts of this clone. The chain combines TRBV5-1 with TRBJ2-7; D is unresolved. CDR3 length: 13 residues. Germline CDR1 and CDR2: SGHRS and YFSETQ. V lost 0 bases and J lost 7, with 11 bases in between. This chain's CDR3 is CASSLGPGREQYF. DNA of the CDR3: TGCGCCAGCAGCTTGGGTCCAGGCCGGGAGCAGTACTTC.

The chain combines TRBV10-1 with TRBJ1-1; maybe TRBD1 (6 bases). CDR3 length: 13 residues. The germline V gene encodes CDR1 WNHNN and CDR2 SYGVQD (reference sequence). The ends were cut back, 6 bases at V and 0 bases at J, with 8 bases in the middle. CDR3 sequence: CASRDSLNTEAFF. Written as DNA, the CDR3 is TGCGCCAGCAGGGACAGCCTGAACACTGAAGCTTTCTTT.

The genes are TRBV2 and TRBJ2-7, with D possibly matching TRBD1 (5 bases). The V gene lost 8 bases and the J gene lost 1 base, with 12 bases spanning the gap. This CDR3 is 13 amino acids long. The germline gives CDR1 SNHLY, CDR2 FYNNEI. CDR3 loop: CASLGHSSYEQYF. CDR3 sequence (DNA): TGTGCCAGCCTTGGACACAGTTCCTACGAGCAGTACTTC. Full variable domain (outside the CDR3, taken from reference TRBV2 and TRBJ2-7): EPEVTQTPSHQVTQMGQEVILRCVPISNHLYFYWYRQILGQKVEFLVSFYNNEISEKSEIFDDQFSVERPDGSNFTLKIRSTKLEDSAMYFCASLGHSSYEQYFGPGTRLTVT.

This chain joins TRBV6-1 and TRBJ2-7, with 8 bases lining up with TRBD1. CDR1 is MNHNS, CDR2 SASEGT, per germline. V was clipped by 0 bases and J by 4 bases; unmatched bases: 17. This CDR3 region has 19 residues. The CDR3 loop is CASSEATPPMTGARYEQYF. CDR3 nucleotide sequence: TGTGCCAGCAGTGAAGCGACCCCTCCCATGACAGGGGCAAGGTACGAGCAGTACTTC.

The chain employs TRBV10-3 and TRBJ2-7, with 13 bases matching TRBD2. V dropped 2 bases and J dropped 6; count of bases not matched to a gene: 1. The CDR3 is made up of 14 amino acids. Germline values: CDR1 ENHRY, CDR2 SYGVKD. CDR3 loop: CAISETSGGAEQYF. In DNA form, the CDR3 reads TGTGCCATCAGTGAGACTAGCGGGGGGGCCGAGCAGTACTTC.

The chain couples TRBV5-4 to TRBJ2-7, with unresolved D. CDR3 length equals 13 residues. V was cut by 2 bases and J by 5 bases, with 11 bases left in between. Germline CDR1 reads SGHNT; CDR2 reads YYREEE (reference sequence). The CDR3 DNA is TGTGCCAGCAGCTTTGGCGGATCCGACGAGCAGTACTTC. As protein: CASSFGGSDEQYF. The full variable domain, completed using reference TRBV5-4 and TRBJ2-7, is ETGVTQSPTHLIKTRGQQVTLRCSSQSGHNTVSWYQQALGQGPQFIFQYYREEENGRGNFPPRFSGLQFPNYSSELNVNALELDDSALYLCASSFGGSDEQYFGPGTRLTVT.

This clone has just one count. V gene TRBV7-2 combines with J gene TRBJ1-4; D is unresolved. Germline CDR1 and CDR2: SGHTA and FQGNSA. The V end lost 1 base, the J end lost 4 bases, and 7 bases lay between the germline ends. The CDR3 spans 14 residues. In DNA form, the CDR3 reads TGTGCCAGCAGCTTAGGTCAGAATAATGAAAAACTGTTTTTT. Translated, it gives CASSLGQNNEKLFF.

This clone was counted only a few times. At one end, the junction sequence differs from germline, possibly due to a read error. This chain links TRBV7-7 with TRBJ2-1; TRBD2 might be the D (7 bases). Germline assignment: CDR1 SSHAT and CDR2 FNYEAQ (reference sequence). There are 15 residues in the CDR3. DNA for the CDR3: TGTGCTAGCAGCCCCGTACGGGGGGCGGGCAATGAGCAGTTCTTC. Protein product: CASSPVRGAGNEQFF.

The rearrangement joins TRBV2 to TRBJ1-2, with 8 positions matching TRBD1. The V and J ends lost 2 bases and 4 bases, in that order; junction bases with no gene match: 3. The CDR3 runs 14 residues. Per the germline V gene, CDR1 is SNHLY and CDR2 is FYNNEI. The CDR3 loop is CASSERQGAYGYTF. The CDR3 nucleotides are TGTGCCAGCAGTGAACGGCAGGGGGCCTATGGCTACACCTTC.